This TCR beta chain comes out of a study of metastatic and nonmetastatic thyroid tumors. Overall study context: It was across blood and tumor or nodule tissue from malignant and benign thyroid patients that repertoires were compared. General study findings and limits: Patients with malignant thyroid tumors reportedly had significantly higher TCR beta diversity than those with benign nodules, in blood and tumor.

Thyroid surgery took place with no prior treatment in any patient. V was cut by 1 base and J by 7 bases, with 4 bases left in between. CDR3 length: 12 amino acids. CDR1 and CDR2 (germline): SEHNR, FQNEAQ (reference sequence). A few counts support this clone. As yet, its antigen is unknown. In the authors' methods: The study built a papillary thyroid cancer distant-metastasis classifier from CDR3 differences across clinicopathological groups. TCRdb reanalyzed the PCR reads with MiXCR. TCRdb's processing, not the authors', yielded these V and J calls. The sample has 15,000 to 18,000 clones; over 3.5% are singletons.

Sequencing was carried out using tumor tissue. This rearrangement joins TRBV7-9 to TRBJ2-2; D uncertain. The sequence came from a female donor with papillary thyroid cancer or a benign thyroid nodule (not recorded which). Some clones in this sample may be carry-over from other donors' samples. The CDR3, as DNA: TGTGCCAGCAGCTTAGGGATCGGGGAGCTGTTTTTT. This gives the protein CASSLGIGELFF.